This T cell receptor beta chain was sequenced during a study of response to subunit inactivated influenza vaccine. Notes on the study in general: Each seasonal flu vaccination may recruit only limited new T cells, authors suggested.

This clonotype was observed a handful of times. What it binds is not known. The CDR3 contains 16 residues. Germline V CDR1 and CDR2: MDHEN, SYDVKM. The V gene end was trimmed by 6 bases and the J gene end by 4 bases; junction bases not matched to a gene: 10. Using its own MiXCR run on the RT-PCR reads, TCRdb lists one record per CDR3 protein. Among about 540,000 distinct CDR3 sequences, around 15% were seen once, and the ten largest hold roughly 10%. This TCR was recovered from a man in his fifties or sixties who received an inactivated influenza vaccine. Sequenced material: PBMCs from blood, taken 12 days after vaccination. The V and J genes are TRBV28 and TRBJ2-1, with 9 bases that match TRBD2. The DNA of the CDR3 is TGTGCCAGCAGCCAGGGTGAGCGGGAGGTATACAATGAGCAGTTCTTC. Translated, it gives CASSQGEREVYNEQFF. The whole variable domain, filled in from reference TRBV28 and TRBJ2-1, reads DVKVTQSSRYLVKRTGEKVFLECVQDMDHENMFWYRQDPGLGLRLIYFSYDVKMKEKGDIPEGYSVSREKKERFSLILESASTNQTSMYLCASSQGEREVYNEQFFGPGTRLTVL.